The 31 T cell receptor beta chains reported below all come from one sample, sequenced in a study of regulatory and conventional T cells in RAG deficiency. Genomic DNA came from blood conventional CD4+ T cells gated CD25-low CD127-high. Sequencing was performed with immunoSEQ multiplex PCR; in TCRdb, only in-frame clones are kept and a portion is missing. The sample has roughly 34,000 clones; about 80% are singletons. The data were also submitted as part of a second study, on regulatory T cells. From that study: The PCR used 52 TRBV and 13 TRBJ primers.

The sequencing sample was made of CD4+ effector T cells sorted from blood. These receptors all stem from a human donor in good health.

The chain links TRBV7-3 to TRBJ2-3; a weak D match, TRBD1 (5 bases). This CDR3 is built from 15 residues. V was clipped by 1 base and J by 0 bases, with 8 bases between them. CDR1 SGHTA and CDR2 FQGTGA come from the germline V gene. For the CDR3, the DNA is TGTGCCAGCAGCTTAAGGACAAGAAGCACAGATACGCAGTATTTT. This codes for CASSLRTRSTDTQYF.

This sequence joins TRBV5-1 and TRBJ2-5; 12 bases align to TRBD1. The CDR3 sequence is 17 residues long. The V and J ends lost 4 bases and 5 bases, in that order; junction bases with no gene match: 12. Germline CDR1 reads SGHRS; CDR2 reads YFSETQ. Written as DNA, the CDR3 is TGCGCCAGCAGCGGTGGGACAGGGGGCCCCTTGGTGGAGACCCAGTACTTC. Translation gives CASSGGTGGPLVETQYF.

This clone was observed a few times. The chain combines TRBV6-1 with TRBJ1-1, with 7 bases identical to TRBD1. Germline V gene sequence: CDR1 MNHNS, CDR2 SASEGT. V trimming: 2 bases; J trimming: 0 bases; junction bases outside the gene matches: 6. The CDR3 loop spans 16 amino acids. CDR3: CASSEPTGVMNTEAFF. CDR3 bases: TGTGCCAGCAGTGAACCTACAGGGGTGATGAACACTGAAGCTTTCTTT.

The chain has TRBV9 and TRBJ2-6; D remains unclear. Germline loops: CDR1 SGDLS, CDR2 YYNGEE. CDR3 size: 15 residues. The V and J ends lost 0 bases and 0 bases respectively, with 4 bases between them. The CDR3 DNA sequence: TGTGCCAGCAGCGTAGTGGGCTCTGGGGCCAACGTCCTGACTTTC. It is translated as CASSVVGSGANVLTF. Drawing the rest from reference TRBV9 and TRBJ2-6, the complete variable domain is DSGVTQTPKHLITATGQRVTLRCSPRSGDLSVYWYQQSLDQGLQFLIQYYNGEERAKGNILERFSAQQFPDLHSELNLSSLELGDSALYFCASSVVGSGANVLTFGAGSRLTVL.

This clone appeared a few times. The chain links TRBV12-5 to TRBJ1-2, with no clear D. V gave up 0 bases and J gave up 5 bases, with 13 bases separating them. Per germline, CDR1 LGHNT and CDR2 FRNRAP. The CDR3 sequence is 15 residues long. This CDR3 reads CASGLVRGVEYGYTF. The CDR3 DNA reads TGTGCTAGTGGTTTGGTACGAGGCGTCGAGTATGGCTACACCTTC.

This chain uses TRBV5-1 with TRBJ2-2, with D maybe TRBD2 (6 bases). The V and J ends lost 0 bases and 9 bases respectively, with 12 bases between them. CDR3 size: 14 residues. The germline V gene has CDR1 SGHRS and CDR2 YFSETQ. The CDR3 DNA sequence: TGCGCCAGCAGCTTGGGGGAGGCCGACCGGGAGCTGTTTTTT. Translating it yields CASSLGEADRELFF. The variable domain in full, completed from reference TRBV5-1 and TRBJ2-2, reads KAGVTQTPRYLIKTRGQQVTLSCSPISGHRSVSWYQQTPGQGLQFLFEYFSETQRNKGNFPGRFSGRQFSNSRSEMNVSTLELGDSALYLCASSLGEADRELFFGEGSRLTVL.

This clone occurred once. The rearrangement links TRBV18 to TRBJ2-5, with D maybe TRBD1 (6 bases). Germline V lookup: CDR1 KGHSH, CDR2 LQKENI. V lost 0 bases and J lost 5, with 22 bases in between. The CDR3 is 18 residues long. CDR3 sequence reads: CASSPPTGFQTSRETQYF. The CDR3 nucleotides read TGTGCCAGCTCACCACCGACAGGTTTCCAGACCTCGCGGGAGACCCAGTACTTC.

This chain links TRBV30 with TRBJ2-1; D is perhaps TRBD1 (6 bases). V was pared by 5 bases and J by 2 bases, with 16 bases between. In germline, CDR1 is GTSNPN, CDR2 SVGIG (reference sequence). The CDR3 covers 15 residues. CDR3 sequence: CAWARGKGTYNEQFF. In nucleotides, the CDR3 is TGTGCCTGGGCTAGGGGGAAAGGGACCTACAATGAGCAGTTCTTC. Drawing the rest from reference TRBV30 and TRBJ2-1, the complete variable domain is SQTIHQWPATLVQPVGSPLSLECTVEGTSNPNLYWYRQAAGRGLQLLFYSVGIGQISSEVPQNLSASRPQDRQFILSSKKLLLSDSGFYLCAWARGKGTYNEQFFGPGTRLTVL.

The gene calls are TRBV9 and TRBJ2-1; possible D gene TRBD1, 5 bases. Germline CDR1 SGDLS, CDR2 YYNGEE. The ends were cut back, 0 bases at V and 5 bases at J, with 12 bases in the middle. The CDR3 has 15 amino acids. DNA for the CDR3: TGTGCCAGCAGCGTAGGCAGGGCACAGGACAATGAGCAGTTCTTC. Translating it yields CASSVGRAQDNEQFF.

The genes are TRBV6-1 and TRBJ1-1, with 7 nucleotides matching TRBD1. V gave up 2 bases and J gave up 4 bases; unmatched junction bases: 4. CDR3 length: 14 residues. Germline-derived CDR1 and CDR2 are MNHNS and SASEGT. DNA of the CDR3: TGTGCCAGCAGTGAACCCCCAGGGGGCACTGAAGCTTTCTTT. Its protein product is CASSEPPGGTEAFF.

The chain links TRBV7-2 to TRBJ2-5; the match to TRBD2 covers 7 bases. The CDR3 consists of 16 residues. With V trimmed by 0 bases and J by 2 bases, 6 bases remained unmatched. Germline loops: CDR1 SGHTA, CDR2 FQGNSA. CDR3 coding DNA: TGTGCCAGCAGCTTAGCGACAGCGCGGGGGCAAGAGACCCAGTACTTC. Translation gives CASSLATARGQETQYF.

The genes are TRBV19 and TRBJ1-5; 7 positions agree with TRBD1. The CDR3 consists of 14 residues. V lost 8 bases to trimming and J lost 4 bases; unmatched junction nucleotides: 8. CDR1 is LNHDA and CDR2 is SQIVND in the germline V gene (reference sequence). DNA of the CDR3: TGTGCCAGTTCCCGGGACAGCCCTAATCAGCCCCAGCATTTT. Amino acid sequence: CASSRDSPNQPQHF.

This chain uses TRBV5-1 with TRBJ1-2; the match to TRBD1 covers 7 bases. This CDR3 region has 15 residues. Trimming at V came to 1 base and at J to 4 bases, leaving 7 bases not matched to a gene. Germline V gene lookup returns CDR1 SGHRS and CDR2 YFSETQ. CDR3 bases: TGCGCCAGCAGCTTGCTTGGTGGGACAGCCTATGGCTACACCTTC. This gives the protein CASSLLGGTAYGYTF. Full variable domain (remainder filled in from reference TRBV5-1 and TRBJ1-2): KAGVTQTPRYLIKTRGQQVTLSCSPISGHRSVSWYQQTPGQGLQFLFEYFSETQRNKGNFPGRFSGRQFSNSRSEMNVSTLELGDSALYLCASSLLGGTAYGYTFGSGTRLTVV.

V is TRBV19 and J is TRBJ2-7, with 8 bases lining up with TRBD1. The junction had 2 bases not matched to a gene; V was cut back by 3 bases and J by 1 base. CDR1 is LNHDA and CDR2 is SQIVND in the germline V gene (reference sequence). This CDR3 comprises 14 residues. The CDR3 nucleotides read TGTGCCAGTAGTATCCGGACAGGGTCCTACGAGCAGTACTTC. Its protein is CASSIRTGSYEQYF.

The rearrangement uses TRBV30 and TRBJ1-5, with no clear D. The CDR3 loop spans 14 amino acids. Germline loops: CDR1 GTSNPN, CDR2 SVGIG (reference sequence). The V end lost 1 base, the J end lost 3 bases, and 10 bases lay between the germline ends. The CDR3 loop reads CAWSEAVDNQPQHF. The CDR3 nucleotides read TGTGCCTGGAGTGAAGCAGTGGACAATCAGCCCCAGCATTTT.

The chain recombines TRBV19 with TRBJ2-7; D unclear. Per germline, CDR1 LNHDA and CDR2 SQIVND (reference sequence). This CDR3 has 13 amino acids. Trimming took off 6 bases at V and 0 bases at J, with 9 bases between the two ends. In DNA, the CDR3 is TGTGCCAGTAGAGACTTTAGCTCCTACGAGCAGTACTTC. This codes for CASRDFSSYEQYF. Full variable domain (missing parts from reference TRBV19 and TRBJ2-7): DGGITQSPKYLFRKEGQNVTLSCEQNLNHDAMYWYRQDPGQGLRLIYYSQIVNDFQKGDIAEGYSVSREKKESFPLTVTSAQKNPTAFYLCASRDFSSYEQYFGPGTRLTVT.

The chain joins TRBV19 to TRBJ1-1; 9 bases are a match to TRBD1. This CDR3 is 15 amino acids long. V lost 5 bases, J lost 9 bases, and 13 bases stayed unmatched. CDR1 and CDR2 from the germline V gene are LNHDA and SQIVND (reference sequence). As DNA, the CDR3 is TGTGCCAGTAGTCTCTTGCTCTGGACAGGGGAACAAGCTTTCTTT. Translation: CASSLLLWTGEQAFF.

The genes are TRBV28 and TRBJ2-7; 10 bases are a match to TRBD2. J lost 0 bases, V lost 10 bases, and 3 bases had no gene match. This CDR3 is 13 amino acids long. Germline V lookup: CDR1 MDHEN, CDR2 SYDVKM. Here the CDR3 reads CAIRTSGSYEQYF. The CDR3 DNA reads TGTGCCATCCGGACTAGCGGCTCCTACGAGCAGTACTTC.

CDR3 region: CASSDKGLGGSYEQYF. CDR3 sequence (DNA): TGTGCCAGCAGTGACAAAGGACTAGGGGGATCCTACGAGCAGTACTTC. The chain recombines TRBV6-1 with TRBJ2-7; D may be TRBD2 (7 bases). CDR1 is MNHNS and CDR2 is SASEGT in the germline V gene. This CDR3 has 16 residues. V lost 3 bases, J lost 1 base, and 16 bases lay in between.

Here the CDR3 DNA reads TGTGCCAGCAGCGCCCCAGGGGGGATCACAGATACGCAGTATTTT. This translates into CASSAPGGITDTQYF. The rearrangement uses TRBV9 and TRBJ2-3; a weak D match, TRBD1 (7 bases). In germline, CDR1 is SGDLS, CDR2 YYNGEE. This CDR3 comprises 15 residues. V shed 3 bases and J shed 2 bases, with 13 bases lying between them.

The chain combines TRBV4-2 with TRBJ2-3; D might be TRBD2 (5 bases). The germline gives CDR1 LGHNA, CDR2 YNFKEQ. The CDR3 consists of 14 residues. Trimming shortened V by 6 bases and J by 2 bases, and 12 bases separated the two germline ends. The CDR3 is CASSFQRITDTQYF. For the CDR3, the DNA is TGTGCCAGCAGTTTCCAGCGGATCACAGATACGCAGTATTTT.

The sample holds one count of this clone. The chain carries TRBV5-1 and TRBJ1-2, with 8 bases identical to TRBD1. V dropped 4 bases and J dropped 5; count of bases not matched to a gene: 10. The CDR3 loop spans 15 amino acids. CDR1 and CDR2 (germline): SGHRS, YFSETQ. The CDR3: CASSIDGQGRYGYTF. The CDR3 DNA is TGCGCCAGCAGCATAGACGGACAGGGTCGGTATGGCTACACCTTC.

The chain combines TRBV30 with TRBJ2-3; D possibly corresponds to TRBD1 (6 bases). Per germline, CDR1 GTSNPN and CDR2 SVGIG (reference sequence). CDR3 length: 15 amino acids. Deletions cut 2 bases from V and 1 base from J, with 13 bases between. In nucleotides, the CDR3 is TGTGCCTGGAGTCCACAGGGACGTCGCACAGATACGCAGTATTTT. This encodes CAWSPQGRRTDTQYF. Looking up the rest from reference TRBV30 and TRBJ2-3 gives the full variable domain: SQTIHQWPATLVQPVGSPLSLECTVEGTSNPNLYWYRQAAGRGLQLLFYSVGIGQISSEVPQNLSASRPQDRQFILSSKKLLLSDSGFYLCAWSPQGRRTDTQYFGPGTRLTVL.

The chain links TRBV5-1 to TRBJ2-4; no clear D. CDR3 length: 13 residues. V lost 0 bases, J lost 6 bases, and 7 bases lay in between. The germline V gene has CDR1 SGHRS and CDR2 YFSETQ. The CDR3: CASSLGLANIQYF. The CDR3 DNA follows: TGCGCCAGCAGCTTGGGACTGGCAAACATTCAGTACTTC.

The genes are TRBV28 and TRBJ2-3, with D perhaps being TRBD1 or TRBD2 (5 bases each). The CDR3 extends over 13 amino acids. From germline, CDR1 is MDHEN and CDR2 SYDVKM. The ends were cut back, 3 bases at V and 4 bases at J, with 8 bases in the middle. The CDR3 nucleotides are TGTGCCAGCAGTTTGGGGGTCCCAGATACGCAGTATTTT. As protein: CASSLGVPDTQYF. Using reference TRBV28 and TRBJ2-3 for the parts outside the CDR3, the full variable domain is DVKVTQSSRYLVKRTGEKVFLECVQDMDHENMFWYRQDPGLGLRLIYFSYDVKMKEKGDIPEGYSVSREKKERFSLILESASTNQTSMYLCASSLGVPDTQYFGPGTRLTVL.

The chain has TRBV5-1 and TRBJ2-7; the match to TRBD1 covers 10 bases. CDR3 size: 15 residues. Per the germline V gene, CDR1 is SGHRS and CDR2 is YFSETQ. V was pared by 4 bases and J by 4 bases, with 8 bases of the junction left unmatched. The chain's CDR3 is CASSRNRDRGYEQYF. CDR3 sequence (DNA): TGCGCCAGCAGCCGGAACCGGGACAGGGGATACGAGCAGTACTTC.

The J gene is TRBJ1-4, the V gene TRBV2; a possible D gene is TRBD1 (5 bases). V lost 3 bases and J 6 bases, leaving 14 bases between the germline ends. This CDR3 has 15 amino acids. The germline gives CDR1 SNHLY, CDR2 FYNNEI. The CDR3 coding sequence is TGTGCCAGCAGTGAGAATCGACAGACCTATGAAAAACTGTTTTTT. Residues: CASSENRQTYEKLFF.

This clone was observed a few times. The chain has TRBV6-5 and TRBJ2-2; 7 bases match TRBD1. This CDR3 contains 15 residues. Germline lookup yields CDR1 MNHEY and CDR2 SVGAGI. The J segment lost 4 bases and the V segment lost 2 bases, leaving 4 bases of the junction unmatched. The CDR3 region is CASSYDRATTGELFF. The CDR3 DNA sequence: TGTGCCAGCAGTTACGACAGGGCTACCACCGGGGAGCTGTTTTTT.

The J gene is TRBJ2-5, the V gene TRBV6-5; D ambiguous. In germline, CDR1 is MNHEY, CDR2 SVGAGI. The length of the CDR3 is 13 residues. V gave up 6 bases and J gave up 5 bases, with 13 bases separating them. The CDR3 DNA reads as TGTGCCAGCAGGGACGGTCCCCGGGAGACCCAGTACTTC. Translation: CASRDGPRETQYF.

This chain connects TRBV7-9 to TRBJ2-3; 9 bases fit TRBD1. Germline CDR1 is SEHNR and CDR2 is FQNEAQ (reference sequence). V lost 3 bases, J lost 13 bases, and 11 bases stayed unmatched. The CDR3 runs 14 residues. This CDR3 is CASSFTGGAGIKYF. CDR3 bases: TGTGCCAGCAGCTTTACAGGGGGCGCGGGAATTAAGTATTTT.

V usage is TRBV6-5 and J usage is TRBJ1-6, with no clear D. CDR3 length: 15 residues. Germline V gene lookup returns CDR1 MNHEY and CDR2 SVGAGI. Trimming cost V 2 bases and J 5 bases, with 10 bases left between them. CDR3 bases: TGTGCCAGCAGTTACGATCCGGGCAATAATTCACCCCTCCACTTT. Translated: CASSYDPGNNSPLHF.